Listed here is a single T cell receptor (beta chain). Its antigen is currently unknown. Germline CDR1 is SGHTA and CDR2 is FQGNSA. V lost 5 bases, J lost 0 bases, and 12 bases lay in between. This CDR3 contains 15 residues. The data belong to a study of cytomegalovirus exposure and HLA in healthy donors. General study points: Overall, about 160 TCR beta chains were annotated as cytomegalovirus-associated. In an earlier analysis, productive rearrangement rates for most beta V segments clustered near 87% or 30%. The classifier reportedly diagnosed cytomegalovirus status with high sensitivity and specificity.

Primers: 60 Vbeta forward and 13 Jbeta reverse. The assay was immunoSEQ multiplex PCR, and TCRdb's table has in-frame clones only and misses some. The sample has fewer than 120,000 clones, roughly 78% seen once. Sample: PBMCs. The receptor was derived from a woman aged 25 to 45 in good health and CMV-seronegative. The V and J genes are TRBV7-2 and TRBJ2-3, with D possibly matching TRBD1 (5 bases). CDR3 bases: TGTGCCAGCAGCACTTGGGGCGGCAGCACAGATACGCAGTATTTT. Amino acids: CASSTWGGSTDTQYF.